Listed here is a single T cell receptor (beta chain). The CDR3 has 14 residues. V was clipped by 7 bases and J by 6 bases; unmatched bases: 9. Germline values: CDR1 MNHEY, CDR2 SMNVEV (reference sequence). Amplified material comprised TCR beta CDR3 regions derived from RNA transcripts. First-round RT-PCR used HTBI primers; second-round multiplex PCR followed. MiXCR was run by TCRdb on the multiplex PCR reads, yielding one entry per CDR3 protein. The table lists 500,000 to 800,000 distinct CDR3 sequences, over 40% of them singletons. Moderate-to-severe activity, CAS at least 3, NOSPECS at least 4 and duration under 3 months characterized donors with ophthalmopathy. The entry originates in a study of Graves' ophthalmopathy and Graves' hyperthyroidism.

Sequencing was done on a sample of peripheral blood. The receptor was isolated from an adult man with Graves' ophthalmopathy. The chain links TRBV27 to TRBJ2-7; 10 bases match TRBD1. As DNA, the CDR3 is TGTGCCAGCACATCAGTACGGACAGGGGGCGAGCAGTACTTC. This translates into CASTSVRTGGEQYF.